Below are 9 T cell receptor beta chains sequenced from a single sample in a study of T cell responses to AZD1222 COVID-19 vaccine. The data were produced by immunoSEQ multiplex PCR, yet TCRdb's version contains in-frame clones alone and is incomplete. Found here are some 190,000 clones, 85% to 95% of them singletons; the top ten hold 1% to 1.5%. The material sequenced was peripheral blood, taken on day 0 of AZD1222 vaccination. The receptors derive from an adult in good health.

V and J are TRBV15 and TRBJ1-5; possibly TRBD1 for D (6 bases). This CDR3 comprises 17 residues. V was clipped by 0 bases and J by 6 bases, with 18 bases between them. Germline V CDR1 and CDR2: LNHNV, YYDKDF (reference sequence). This CDR3 reads CATSRDPSGVRSQPQHF. CDR3 sequence (DNA): TGTGCCACCAGCAGAGATCCGTCAGGGGTACGTTCTCAGCCCCAGCATTTT.

This chain uses TRBV27 with TRBJ2-7, with D unresolved. Between the trimmed V and J ends, which lost 6 bases and 0 bases, there was a span of 12 bases. The CDR3 length is 14 residues. The germline V gene has CDR1 MNHEY and CDR2 SMNVEV (reference sequence). The DNA for the CDR3 is TGTGCCAGCAGAAGGACGGAGAGCTCCTACGAGCAGTACTTC. This translates into CASRRTESSYEQYF.

The chain combines TRBV11-2 with TRBJ1-1, with D possibly TRBD1 on 6 matching bases. The CDR3 covers 14 residues. Germline V CDR1 and CDR2: SGHAT, FQNNGV. The ends were cut back, 7 bases at V and 4 bases at J, with 16 bases in the middle. This CDR3 is CASNFNRDRTEAFF. CDR3 coding DNA: TGTGCCAGCAACTTCAACAGGGACCGCACTGAAGCTTTCTTT. The full variable domain, in which reference TRBV11-2 and TRBJ1-1 provide the parts outside the CDR3, is EAGVAQSPRYKIIEKRQSVAFWCNPISGHATLYWYQQILGQGPKLLIQFQNNGVVDDSQLPKDRFSAERLKGVDSTLKIQPAKLEDSAVYLCASNFNRDRTEAFFGQGTRLTVV.

This clone was counted between two and nine times. The chain joins TRBV5-1 to TRBJ1-4; tentative D call: TRBD1 (5 bases). This CDR3 is built from 15 residues. CDR1 is SGHRS, CDR2 YFSETQ, per germline. V was pared by 4 bases and J by 0 bases, with 10 bases between. CDR3 nucleotide sequence: TGCGCCAGCAGCGAGGGACCTGCAACTAATGAAAAACTGTTTTTT. This translates into CASSEGPATNEKLFF.

The chain carries TRBV1 and TRBJ2-5; TRBD2 is the table's D call, not checked against the DNA. TRBV1 corresponds to a pseudogene. CDR3 length equals 19 residues. The CDR3 nucleotides are TGCACCAGCAGCGAAGGCTCCCTTACCGGGACTTACGAACAAGAGACCCAGTACTTC. Its translation is CTSSEGSLTGTYEQETQYF.

The DNA of the CDR3 is TGTGCCAGCAGCTTAGCCGAAATGAACACTGAAGCTTTCTTT. Translation gives CASSLAEMNTEAFF. This chain connects TRBV7-9 to TRBJ1-1; the D is unclear. V was pared by 0 bases and J by 0 bases, with 5 bases between. CDR1 and CDR2 from the germline V gene are SEHNR and FQNEAQ (reference sequence). This CDR3 is built from 14 residues.

The chain carries TRBV11-2 and TRBJ1-1; D is undetermined. Per the germline V gene, CDR1 is SGHAT and CDR2 is FQNNGV. This CDR3 is 13 amino acids long. The V gene lost 4 bases and the J gene lost 0 bases, with 6 bases spanning the gap. Written as DNA, the CDR3 is TGTGCCAGCAGCTCCTATATGAACACTGAAGCTTTCTTT. It is translated as CASSSYMNTEAFF.

The V and J genes are TRBV24-1 and TRBJ2-1; tentatively, D is TRBD1 or TRBD2 (6 bases each). The V end lost 2 bases, the J end lost 0 bases, and 22 bases lay between the germline ends. This CDR3 spans 20 amino acids. Germline CDR1 reads KGHDR; CDR2 reads SFDVKD. The CDR3 sequence: CATSDSRPSRGPSSYNEQFF. The CDR3 region has the DNA TGTGCCACCAGTGATTCCCGGCCGAGCCGGGGGCCGAGCTCCTACAATGAGCAGTTCTTC.

The chain uses TRBV4-1 and TRBJ2-2; 8 bases map to TRBD1. J lost 0 bases, V lost 2 bases, and 14 bases had no gene match. Germline CDR1 reads MGHRA; CDR2 reads YSYEKL. The CDR3 extends over 20 amino acids. For the CDR3, the DNA is TGCGCCAGCAGCCAACGTACCCCCGGACAGGGTTACGCGAACACCGGGGAGCTGTTTTTT. This gives the protein CASSQRTPGQGYANTGELFF.